This record concerns one T cell receptor beta chain sequence. Participants were aged about 18 to 100 years from 20 to 30 US areas. A case of COVID-19 had been met by exposed participants within 2 weeks before study entry. This CDR3 region has 16 residues. After removal of 6 bases from V and 0 bases from J, the junction contained 7 bases not matched to a gene. Germline CDR1 and CDR2: LNHDA and SQIVND (reference sequence). The repertoire was sequenced with immunoSEQ multiplex PCR; TCRdb's copy has only in-frame clones and lacks some. Here the sample spans fewer than 350,000 clones, roughly 86% being singletons. The sample originates from a study of blood T cell repertoires in COVID-19. Across the whole study: Spain, Italy and the United States supplied samples that represented acute and convalescent COVID-19.

Sequenced sample: PBMCs or T cells enriched from blood (not recorded which). The receptor comes from a woman aged 25-40 years who had been exposed to COVID-19. The V gene is TRBV19, the J gene TRBJ2-1, with TRBD2 matching 8 bases. The CDR3 bases are TGTGCCAGTAGGGGTAGCGGGATGAGCTCCTACAATGAGCAGTTCTTC. It is translated as CASRGSGMSSYNEQFF.